This TCR beta chain was captured by sequencing in a study of identical twins' blood T cells. Trimming took 3 bases from V and 9 from J, leaving 15 bases between them. The CDR3 extends over 14 amino acids. Germline assignment: CDR1 LNHDA and CDR2 SQIVND (reference sequence). TCRdb called the 5' RACE reads again in MiXCR, with one record for every CDR3 protein. The table shows roughly 380,000 distinct CDR3 sequences, with more than 25% occurring only once. The source of this sequence is a woman aged 18 to 55 in good health. The rearrangement joins TRBV19 to TRBJ2-1; D may be TRBD2 (5 bases). Sequenced sample: PBMCs. Here the CDR3 DNA reads TGTGCCAGTAGTATGACTGGTGGCGGGTGTGAGCAGTTCTTC. Translated: CASSMTGGGCEQFF. The full variable domain, rest sourced from reference TRBV19 and TRBJ2-1, is DGGITQSPKYLFRKEGQNVTLSCEQNLNHDAMYWYRQDPGQGLRLIYYSQIVNDFQKGDIAEGYSVSREKKESFPLTVTSAQKNPTAFYLCASSMTGGGCEQFFGPGTRLTVL.